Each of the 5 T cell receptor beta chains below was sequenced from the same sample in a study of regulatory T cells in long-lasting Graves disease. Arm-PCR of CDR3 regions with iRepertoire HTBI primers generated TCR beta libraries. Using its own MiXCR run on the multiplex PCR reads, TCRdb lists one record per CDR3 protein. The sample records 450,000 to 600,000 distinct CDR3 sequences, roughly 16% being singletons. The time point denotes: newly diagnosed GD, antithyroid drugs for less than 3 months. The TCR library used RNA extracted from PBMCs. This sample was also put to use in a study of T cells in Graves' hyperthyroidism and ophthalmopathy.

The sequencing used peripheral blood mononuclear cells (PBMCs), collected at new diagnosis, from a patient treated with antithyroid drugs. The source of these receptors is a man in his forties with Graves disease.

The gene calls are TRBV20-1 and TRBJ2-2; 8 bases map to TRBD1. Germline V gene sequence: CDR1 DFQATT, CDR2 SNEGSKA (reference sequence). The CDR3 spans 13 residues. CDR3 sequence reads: CGGPGQEVGELFF. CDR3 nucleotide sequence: TGCGGAGGGCCGGGACAGGAGGTCGGGGAGCTGTTTTTT.

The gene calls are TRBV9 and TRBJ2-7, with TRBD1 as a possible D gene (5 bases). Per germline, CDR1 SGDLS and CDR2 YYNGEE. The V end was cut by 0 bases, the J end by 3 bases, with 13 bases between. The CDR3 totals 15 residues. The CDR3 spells CASSVGGHRNYEQYF. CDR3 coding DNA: TGTGCCAGCAGCGTAGGTGGACATAGGAACTACGAGCAGTACTTC.

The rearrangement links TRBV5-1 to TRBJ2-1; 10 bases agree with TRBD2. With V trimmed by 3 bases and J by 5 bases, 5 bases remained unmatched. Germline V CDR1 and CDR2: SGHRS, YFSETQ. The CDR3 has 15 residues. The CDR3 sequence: CASSWTSGVDNEQFF. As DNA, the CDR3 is TGCGCCAGCAGCTGGACTAGCGGAGTAGACAATGAGCAGTTCTTC.

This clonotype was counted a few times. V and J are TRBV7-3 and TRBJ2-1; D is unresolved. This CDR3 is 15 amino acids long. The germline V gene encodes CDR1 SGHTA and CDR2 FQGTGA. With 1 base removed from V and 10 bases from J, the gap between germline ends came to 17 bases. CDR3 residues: CASSLSPSPAPEQFF. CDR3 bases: TGTGCCAGCAGCTTAAGTCCATCCCCGGCACCAGAGCAGTTCTTC.

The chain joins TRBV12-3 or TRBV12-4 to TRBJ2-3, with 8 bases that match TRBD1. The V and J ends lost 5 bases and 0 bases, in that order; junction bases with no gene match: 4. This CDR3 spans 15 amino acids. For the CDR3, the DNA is TGTGCCAGCAGTCGGACAGGGACTAGCACAGATACGCAGTATTTT. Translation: CASSRTGTSTDTQYF.